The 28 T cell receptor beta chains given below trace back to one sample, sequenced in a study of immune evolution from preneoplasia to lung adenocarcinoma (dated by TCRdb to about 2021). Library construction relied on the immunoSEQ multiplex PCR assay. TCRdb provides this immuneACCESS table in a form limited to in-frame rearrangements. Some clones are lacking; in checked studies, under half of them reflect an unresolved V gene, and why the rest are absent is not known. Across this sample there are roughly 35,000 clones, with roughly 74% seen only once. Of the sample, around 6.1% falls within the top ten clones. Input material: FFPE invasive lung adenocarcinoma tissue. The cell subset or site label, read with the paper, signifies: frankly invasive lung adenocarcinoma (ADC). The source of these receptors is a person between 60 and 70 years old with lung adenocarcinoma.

The CDR3 spells CASSLDKTPHNEQFF. CDR3 sequence (DNA): TGTGCCAGCAGCTTGGATAAGACGCCTCACAATGAGCAGTTCTTC. V usage is TRBV5-4 and J usage is TRBJ2-1; D call uncertain. CDR3 length: 15 residues. The ends were cut back, 0 bases at V and 5 bases at J, with 12 bases in the middle. CDR1 is SGHNT and CDR2 is YYREEE in the germline V gene (reference sequence).

CDR3 residues: CASSPGQNLAKNIQYF. CDR3 DNA: TGTGCCAGCTCACCTGGACAGAACCTAGCCAAAAACATTCAGTACTTC. The chain employs TRBV18 and TRBJ2-4, with D perhaps matching TRBD1 (6 bases). The CDR3 loop spans 16 amino acids. Trimming took 3 bases from V and 0 from J, leaving 12 bases between them. Germline V gene lookup returns CDR1 KGHSH and CDR2 LQKENI. Variable domain in full (rest from reference TRBV18 and TRBJ2-4): NAGVMQNPRHLVRRRGQEARLRCSPMKGHSHVYWYRQLPEEGLKFMVYLQKENIIDESGMPKERFSAEFPKEGPSILRIQQVVRGDSAAYFCASSPGQNLAKNIQYFGAGTRLSVL.

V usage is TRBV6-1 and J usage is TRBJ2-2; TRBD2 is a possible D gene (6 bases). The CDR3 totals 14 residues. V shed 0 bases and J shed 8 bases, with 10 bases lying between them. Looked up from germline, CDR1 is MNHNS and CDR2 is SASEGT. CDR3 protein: CASSEAPGRGELFF. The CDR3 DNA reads TGTGCCAGCAGTGAAGCCCCTGGGAGGGGGGAGCTGTTTTTT.

The CDR3 DNA reads TGTGCCTGGAGGGTCCTCTCTGGAAACACCATATATTTT. Its protein is CAWRVLSGNTIYF. The J gene is TRBJ1-3, the V gene TRBV30; the D is unclear. The germline gives CDR1 GTSNPN, CDR2 SVGIG (reference sequence). V shed 3 bases and J shed 0 bases, with 6 bases lying between them. CDR3 length equals 13 residues.

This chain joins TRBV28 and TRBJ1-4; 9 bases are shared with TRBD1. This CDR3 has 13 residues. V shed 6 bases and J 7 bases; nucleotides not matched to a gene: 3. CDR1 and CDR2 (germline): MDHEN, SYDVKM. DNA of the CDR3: TGTGCCAGCAGCCAGGACAGGGGTGAAAAACTGTTTTTT. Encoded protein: CASSQDRGEKLFF.

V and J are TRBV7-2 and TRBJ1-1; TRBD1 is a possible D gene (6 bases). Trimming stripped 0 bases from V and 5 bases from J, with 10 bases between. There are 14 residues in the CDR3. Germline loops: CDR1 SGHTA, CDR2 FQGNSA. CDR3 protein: CASSLAGGATEAFF. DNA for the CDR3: TGTGCCAGCAGCTTAGCTGGGGGGGCGACTGAAGCTTTCTTT.

CDR3 nucleotides: TGTGCCAGCAGCATTTTGGGCGGAAACCCCTACGAGCAGTACTTC. It is translated as CASSILGGNPYEQYF. This chain connects TRBV5-6 to TRBJ2-7, with D hard to call. Per the germline V gene, CDR1 is SGHDT and CDR2 is YYEEEE. V lost 4 bases, J lost 2 bases, and 16 bases lay in between. The CDR3 has 15 residues.

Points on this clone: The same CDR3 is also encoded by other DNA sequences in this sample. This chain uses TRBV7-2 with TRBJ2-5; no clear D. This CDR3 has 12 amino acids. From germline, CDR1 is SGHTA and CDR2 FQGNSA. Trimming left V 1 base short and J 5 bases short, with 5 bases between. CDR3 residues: CASSLVGETQYF. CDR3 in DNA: TGTGCCAGCAGCTTAGTCGGGGAGACCCAGTACTTC.

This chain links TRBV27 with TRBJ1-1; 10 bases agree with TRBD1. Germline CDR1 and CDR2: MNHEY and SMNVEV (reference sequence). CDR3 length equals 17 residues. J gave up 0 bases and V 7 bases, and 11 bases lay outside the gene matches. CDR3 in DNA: TGTGCCAGCAAAAAACGACCGGGACAGGGGATGAACACTGAAGCTTTCTTT. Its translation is CASKKRPGQGMNTEAFF.

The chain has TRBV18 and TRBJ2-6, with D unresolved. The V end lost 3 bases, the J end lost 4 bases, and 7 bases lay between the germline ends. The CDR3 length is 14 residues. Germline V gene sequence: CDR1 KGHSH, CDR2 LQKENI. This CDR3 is CASSPDTGANVLTF. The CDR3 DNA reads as TGTGCCAGCTCACCGGATACCGGGGCCAACGTCCTGACTTTC.

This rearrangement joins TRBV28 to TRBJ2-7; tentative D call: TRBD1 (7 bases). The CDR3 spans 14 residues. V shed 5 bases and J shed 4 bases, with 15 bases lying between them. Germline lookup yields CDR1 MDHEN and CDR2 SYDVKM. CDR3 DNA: TGTGCCAGCAGTCAGGGGGGATGGAATTACGAGCAGTACTTC. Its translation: CASSQGGWNYEQYF.

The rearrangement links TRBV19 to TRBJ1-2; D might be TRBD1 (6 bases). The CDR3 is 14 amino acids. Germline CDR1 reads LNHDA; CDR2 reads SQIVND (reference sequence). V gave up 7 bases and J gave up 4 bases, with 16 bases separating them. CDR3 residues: CASKRARGGYGYTF. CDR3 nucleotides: TGTGCCAGTAAGAGGGCCAGGGGAGGCTATGGCTACACCTTC.

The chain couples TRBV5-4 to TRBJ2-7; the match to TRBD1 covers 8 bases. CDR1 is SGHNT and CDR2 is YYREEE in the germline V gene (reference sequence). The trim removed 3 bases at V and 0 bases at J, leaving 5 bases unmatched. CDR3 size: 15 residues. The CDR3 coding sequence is TGTGCCAGCAGCTCCGTTGGGACAGGCTCCTACGAGCAGTACTTC. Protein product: CASSSVGTGSYEQYF.

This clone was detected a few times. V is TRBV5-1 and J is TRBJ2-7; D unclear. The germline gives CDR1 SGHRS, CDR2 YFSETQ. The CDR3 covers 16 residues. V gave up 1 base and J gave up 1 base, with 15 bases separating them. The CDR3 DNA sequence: TGCGCCAGCAGCTTGAGGTCGGTCGCAGGTTCCTACGAGCAGTACTTC. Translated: CASSLRSVAGSYEQYF.

CDR3 DNA sequence: TGTGCCAGCAGTTTAGTCTACGACAACTCCTACGAGCAGTACTTC. It codes for CASSLVYDNSYEQYF. The genes are TRBV28 and TRBJ2-7, with no clear D. Per the germline V gene, CDR1 is MDHEN and CDR2 is SYDVKM. This CDR3 region has 15 residues. V was trimmed by 2 bases and J by 0 bases, leaving 11 bases between them.

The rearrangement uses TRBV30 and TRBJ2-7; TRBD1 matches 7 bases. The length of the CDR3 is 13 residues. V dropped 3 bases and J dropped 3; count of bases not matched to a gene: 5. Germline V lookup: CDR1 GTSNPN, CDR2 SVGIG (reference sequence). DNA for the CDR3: TGTGCCTGGAGCCGGGACAGCATCTACGAGCAGTACTTC. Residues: CAWSRDSIYEQYF.

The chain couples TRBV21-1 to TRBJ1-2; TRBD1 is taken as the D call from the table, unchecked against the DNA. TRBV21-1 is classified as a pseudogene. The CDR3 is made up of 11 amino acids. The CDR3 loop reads CASSSQGGYTF. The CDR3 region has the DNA TGTGCCAGCAGCTCCCAGGGGGGCTACACCTTC.

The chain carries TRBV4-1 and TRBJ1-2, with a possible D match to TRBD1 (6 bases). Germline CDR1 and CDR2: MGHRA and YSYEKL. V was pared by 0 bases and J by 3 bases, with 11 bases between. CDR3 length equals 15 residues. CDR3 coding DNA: TGCGCCAGCAGCCAAGATCTCGACAGGCACTATGGCTACACCTTC. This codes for CASSQDLDRHYGYTF.

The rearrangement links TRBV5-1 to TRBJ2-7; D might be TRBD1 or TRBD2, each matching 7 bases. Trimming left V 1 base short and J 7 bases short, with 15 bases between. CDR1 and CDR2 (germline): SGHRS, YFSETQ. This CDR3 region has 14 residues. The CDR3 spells CASSLMGRGREQYF. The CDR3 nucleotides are TGCGCCAGCAGCTTGATGGGGAGGGGGCGGGAGCAGTACTTC.

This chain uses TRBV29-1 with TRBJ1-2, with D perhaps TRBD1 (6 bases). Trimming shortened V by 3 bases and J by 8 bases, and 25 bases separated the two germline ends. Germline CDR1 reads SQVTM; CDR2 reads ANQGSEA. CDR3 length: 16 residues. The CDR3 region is CSVDSRSGAKGGGYTF. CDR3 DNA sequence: TGCAGCGTTGATTCTCGCTCAGGGGCCAAGGGGGGAGGCTACACCTTC.

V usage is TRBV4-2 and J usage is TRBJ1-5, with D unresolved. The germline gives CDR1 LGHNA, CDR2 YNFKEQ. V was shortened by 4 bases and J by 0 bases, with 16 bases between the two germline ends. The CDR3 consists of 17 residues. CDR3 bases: TGTGCCAGCAGCCGTGGAGGGTTTAGCAATAGCAATCAGCCCCAGCATTTT. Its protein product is CASSRGGFSNSNQPQHF.

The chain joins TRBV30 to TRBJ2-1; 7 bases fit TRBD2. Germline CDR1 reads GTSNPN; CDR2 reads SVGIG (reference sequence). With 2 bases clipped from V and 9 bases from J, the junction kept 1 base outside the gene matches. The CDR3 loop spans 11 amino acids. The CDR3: CAWSSGGEQFF. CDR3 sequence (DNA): TGTGCCTGGAGTTCGGGGGGTGAGCAGTTCTTC.

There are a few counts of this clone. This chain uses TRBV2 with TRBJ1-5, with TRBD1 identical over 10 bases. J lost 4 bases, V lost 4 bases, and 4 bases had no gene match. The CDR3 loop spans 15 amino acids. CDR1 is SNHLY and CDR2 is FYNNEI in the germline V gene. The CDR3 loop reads CASSGGTGVNQPQHF. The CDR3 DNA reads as TGTGCCAGCAGTGGGGGGACAGGGGTAAATCAGCCCCAGCATTTT.

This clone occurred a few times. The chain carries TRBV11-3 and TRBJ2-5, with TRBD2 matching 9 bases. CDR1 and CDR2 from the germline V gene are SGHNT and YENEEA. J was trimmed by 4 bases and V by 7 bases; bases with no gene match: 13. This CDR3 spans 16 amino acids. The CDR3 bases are TGTGCCAGCACCCGGGGGCGGGAGGGCCGGGGAGAGACCCAGTACTTC. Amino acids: CASTRGREGRGETQYF.

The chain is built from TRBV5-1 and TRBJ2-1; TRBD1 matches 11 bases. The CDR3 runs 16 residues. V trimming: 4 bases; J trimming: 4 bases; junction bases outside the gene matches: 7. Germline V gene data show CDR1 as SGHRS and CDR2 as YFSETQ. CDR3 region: CASSTGTGGPYNEQFF. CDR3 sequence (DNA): TGCGCCAGCAGCACCGGGACAGGGGGACCTTACAATGAGCAGTTCTTC.

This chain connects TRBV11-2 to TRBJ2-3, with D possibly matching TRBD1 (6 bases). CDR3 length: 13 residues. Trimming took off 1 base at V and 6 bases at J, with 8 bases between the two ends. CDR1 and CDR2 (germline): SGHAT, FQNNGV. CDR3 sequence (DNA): TGTGCCAGCAGCTTAGTTAGGGGGGATACGCAGTATTTT. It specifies CASSLVRGDTQYF.

The CDR3 region is CASGGMGRNTGELFF. CDR3 coding DNA: TGTGCCAGCGGAGGGATGGGGAGGAACACCGGGGAGCTGTTTTTT. This rearrangement joins TRBV9 to TRBJ2-2, with D maybe TRBD2 (6 bases). The CDR3 is 15 amino acids. Per the germline V gene, CDR1 is SGDLS and CDR2 is YYNGEE. V lost 7 bases and J lost 1, with 14 bases in between.

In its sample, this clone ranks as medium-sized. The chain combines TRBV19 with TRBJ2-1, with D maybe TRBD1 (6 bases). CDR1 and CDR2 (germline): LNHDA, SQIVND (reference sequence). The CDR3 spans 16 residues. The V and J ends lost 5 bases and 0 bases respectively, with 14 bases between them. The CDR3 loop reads CASSVTQGTSYNEQFF. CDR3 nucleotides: TGTGCCAGTAGTGTAACACAGGGAACCTCCTACAATGAGCAGTTCTTC.